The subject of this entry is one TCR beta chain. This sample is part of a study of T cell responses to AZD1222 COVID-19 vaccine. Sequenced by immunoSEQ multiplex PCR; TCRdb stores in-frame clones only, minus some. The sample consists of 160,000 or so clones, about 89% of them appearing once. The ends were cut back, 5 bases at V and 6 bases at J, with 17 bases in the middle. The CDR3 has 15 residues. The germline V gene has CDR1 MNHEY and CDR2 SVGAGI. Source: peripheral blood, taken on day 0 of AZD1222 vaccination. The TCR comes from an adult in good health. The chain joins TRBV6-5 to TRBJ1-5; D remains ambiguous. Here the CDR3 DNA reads TGTGCCAGCAGTCAACGAGTCGGGGAGGGTCAGCCCCAGCATTTT. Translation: CASSQRVGEGQPQHF.